The entry that follows covers one T cell receptor beta chain sequence. Its antigen is not known. These data are taken from a study of vaccination effects on CD4 cells after COVID-19. Study summary: It was a median of 72 days after the second dose that post-vaccine samples were obtained.

Antigen-specific CD4+ T cells were first expanded with viral peptide pools by the ViraFEST assay and only then sequenced. Scientists isolated CD4+ T cells after an approximately 10-day culture period ended. Two-dose BNT162b2 or mRNA-1273 vaccination was given to participants. This CDR3 is built from 15 residues. Germline CDR1 and CDR2: KGHSH and LQKENI. The germline V and J ends were trimmed by 3 bases and 1 base, with 9 bases remaining between them. The study's findings and limits: Marked clonal contraction of infection- and vaccine-induced clones was seen late after vaccination.

The protocol was immunoSEQ multiplex PCR, while the TCRdb copy is restricted to in-frame clones and leaves out a portion. The sample records around 67,000 clones, approximately 81% being singletons. The chain recombines TRBV18 with TRBJ2-2; possibly TRBD1 or TRBD2 for D (5 bases each). The receptor's source is a human donor who received a COVID-19 vaccine. Sequencing used CD4+ T cells from PBMCs cultured with HCoV-229E spike peptides, obtained after COVID-19 vaccination. CDR3 in amino acids: CASSPGPRNTGELFF. DNA of the CDR3: TGTGCCAGCTCACCGGGACCCAGGAACACCGGGGAGCTGTTTTTT.